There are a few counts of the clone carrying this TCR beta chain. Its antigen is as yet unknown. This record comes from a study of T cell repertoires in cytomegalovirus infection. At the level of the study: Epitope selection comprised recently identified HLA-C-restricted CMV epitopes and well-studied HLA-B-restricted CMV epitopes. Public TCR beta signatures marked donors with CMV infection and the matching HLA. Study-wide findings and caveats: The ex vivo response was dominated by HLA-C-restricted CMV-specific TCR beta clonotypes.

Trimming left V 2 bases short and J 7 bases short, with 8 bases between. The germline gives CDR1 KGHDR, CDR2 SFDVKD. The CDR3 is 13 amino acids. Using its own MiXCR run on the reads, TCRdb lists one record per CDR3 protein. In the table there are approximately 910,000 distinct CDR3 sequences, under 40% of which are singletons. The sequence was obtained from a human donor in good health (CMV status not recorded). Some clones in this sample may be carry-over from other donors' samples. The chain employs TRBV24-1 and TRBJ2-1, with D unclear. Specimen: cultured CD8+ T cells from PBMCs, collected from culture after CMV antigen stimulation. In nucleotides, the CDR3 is TGTGCCACCAGTGATTCCAGGCTGAATGAGCAGTTCTTC. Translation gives CATSDSRLNEQFF.